Below, 26 T cell receptor beta chains from the same sample are listed, as sequenced in a study of T-cell memory formation after mild COVID-19. TCRdb re-called the 5' RACE reads through MiXCR, storing one row per CDR3 protein. Seen here are some 40,000 distinct CDR3 sequences, roughly 6.1% observed once, and the top ten hold 0.81%. Specimen: PBMCs or a T cell subset sorted from them (not recorded which). These receptors were taken from an adult who had mild COVID-19 (a few samples of this study predate the infection). Cell type and time point are not known.

The sample holds many counts of this clonotype. The CDR3 region has the DNA TGCGCCAGCTCCACTAGCGGGGGGGCTGAGGAGCAGTTCTTC. Its translation is CASSTSGGAEEQFF. The rearrangement links TRBV5-1 to TRBJ2-1; 13 nucleotides line up with TRBD2. Trimming at V came to 7 bases and at J to 10 bases, leaving 8 bases not matched to a gene. This CDR3 spans 14 amino acids. Germline V gives CDR1 SGHRS, CDR2 YFSETQ.

This clonotype showed up many times. The chain carries TRBV7-2 and TRBJ2-5, with a possible D match to TRBD2 (6 bases). The germline V gene encodes CDR1 SGHTA and CDR2 FQGNSA. With 1 base removed from V and 5 bases from J, the gap between germline ends came to 17 bases. This CDR3 has 16 residues. CDR3 amino acids: CASSLERERLMETQYF. The CDR3 DNA is TGTGCCAGCAGCTTAGAACGGGAGAGGTTAATGGAGACCCAGTACTTC.

Many counts were recorded for this clonotype. The gene calls are TRBV11-2 and TRBJ2-2; D not resolved. The germline V gene has CDR1 SGHAT and CDR2 FQNNGV. Trimming removed 5 bases from V and 0 bases from J, with 4 bases in between. This CDR3 spans 13 amino acids. The CDR3 bases are TGTGCCAGCAGCCCGACGAACACCGGGGAGCTGTTTTTT. It encodes CASSPTNTGELFF.

This clonotype was counted a few times. The J gene is TRBJ2-6, the V gene TRBV2; D ambiguous. The V end lost 7 bases, the J end lost 0 bases, and 10 bases lay between the germline ends. This CDR3 has 15 amino acids. CDR1 and CDR2 from the germline V gene are SNHLY and FYNNEI. The CDR3 nucleotides are TGTGCCAGCATTCACCCGGACTCTGGGGCCAACGTCCTGACTTTC. Translated: CASIHPDSGANVLTF.

This clonotype occurred a few times. The chain couples TRBV12-3 or TRBV12-4 to TRBJ1-1, with TRBD1 matching over 7 bases. V dropped 1 base and J dropped 5; count of bases not matched to a gene: 4. CDR3 length: 14 residues. The CDR3: CASSLGDSPTEAFF. The CDR3 DNA reads TGTGCCAGCAGTTTAGGGGACAGTCCAACTGAAGCTTTCTTT.

This clonotype was detected only a few times. The rearrangement joins TRBV3-1 to TRBJ1-2; TRBD1 might be the D (6 bases). This CDR3 has 14 residues. Germline V gene data show CDR1 as LGHDT and CDR2 as YNNKEL (reference sequence). V was trimmed by 3 bases and J by 6 bases, leaving 14 bases between them. This CDR3 is CASSHLQGLNGYTF. The CDR3 DNA reads as TGTGCCAGCAGCCATCTACAGGGACTAAATGGCTACACCTTC.

The chain employs TRBV29-1 and TRBJ2-1; 7 bases line up with TRBD1. V was clipped by 4 bases and J by 0 bases; unmatched bases: 0. The CDR3 runs to 13 residues. CDR1 is SQVTM, CDR2 ANQGSEA, per germline. The CDR3 reads CSVAGGSYNEQFF. CDR3 coding DNA: TGCAGCGTTGCAGGGGGCTCCTACAATGAGCAGTTCTTC.

V usage is TRBV20-1 and J usage is TRBJ2-5, with TRBD1 matching over 8 bases. The CDR3 length is 11 residues. The germline V gene has CDR1 DFQATT and CDR2 SNEGSKA (reference sequence). V was clipped by 6 bases and J by 5 bases; unmatched bases: 2. CDR3 DNA sequence: TGCAGTGCGAGGGACAGGGAGACCCAGTACTTC. Translation gives CSARDRETQYF.

This clonotype showed up many times. This rearrangement joins TRBV5-1 to TRBJ2-1; the D call may be TRBD1 or TRBD2 (5 bases each). V lost 0 bases and J 1 base, leaving 5 bases between the germline ends. The CDR3 runs to 14 residues. The germline gives CDR1 SGHRS, CDR2 YFSETQ. The CDR3 region is CASSLGGSYNEQFF. CDR3 nucleotides: TGCGCCAGCAGCTTGGGGGGGTCCTACAATGAGCAGTTCTTC.

The table lists this clonotype with many counts. The V and J genes are TRBV21-1 and TRBJ2-3. TRBV21-1 represents a pseudogene. This CDR3 has 13 residues. Here the CDR3 DNA reads TGTGCCAGCTTTGCGGGCTGCACAGATACGCAGTATTTT. This gives the protein CASFAGCTDTQYF.

This clonotype appeared many times. The V call is TRBV29-1, the J call TRBJ2-7; the match to TRBD1 covers 7 bases. The CDR3 runs 14 residues. In germline, CDR1 is SQVTM, CDR2 ANQGSEA. The ends lost 2 bases at V and 5 bases at J; junction bases unmatched: 9. In nucleotides, the CDR3 is TGCAGCGTTGAAAGACAGGGCATGGTCCACGAGCAGTACTTC. Its protein is CSVERQGMVHEQYF.

This chain links TRBV2 with TRBJ1-5; D not certain. Germline-derived CDR1 and CDR2 are SNHLY and FYNNEI. This CDR3 has 14 amino acids. Trimming shortened V by 5 bases and J by 5 bases, and 13 bases separated the two germline ends. The CDR3 DNA reads as TGTGCCAGCAGTCCTCAGGCGAACCATCAGCCCCAGCATTTT. Translation gives CASSPQANHQPQHF.

This clonotype has only a few counts. V and J are TRBV5-1 and TRBJ2-2; D not resolved. CDR3 length: 14 amino acids. Trimming stripped 0 bases from V and 7 bases from J, with 10 bases between. The V gene's germline CDR1 is SGHRS and CDR2 YFSETQ. The CDR3 sequence: CASSLVENGGELFF. The CDR3, as DNA: TGCGCCAGCAGCTTGGTGGAGAATGGCGGGGAGCTGTTTTTT. Combining the CDR3 with reference TRBV5-1 and TRBJ2-2 gives the whole variable domain KAGVTQTPRYLIKTRGQQVTLSCSPISGHRSVSWYQQTPGQGLQFLFEYFSETQRNKGNFPGRFSGRQFSNSRSEMNVSTLELGDSALYLCASSLVENGGELFFGEGSRLTVL.

This clonotype has a handful of counts. This chain joins TRBV19 and TRBJ1-2; a weak D match, TRBD1 (6 bases). V was clipped by 6 bases and J by 7 bases, with 12 bases between them. The CDR3 length is 12 residues. The germline gives CDR1 LNHDA, CDR2 SQIVND (reference sequence). The CDR3 sequence is CASRDDRRGYTF. The CDR3 region has the DNA TGTGCCAGTAGAGATGACAGGCGTGGCTACACCTTC.

This clonotype was detected a few times. The V and J genes are TRBV3-1 and TRBJ1-3; tentatively, D is TRBD1 (5 bases). Trimming pared 0 bases from V and 0 bases from J, leaving 12 bases between. This CDR3 comprises 17 residues. Germline V CDR1 and CDR2: LGHDT, YNNKEL (reference sequence). The CDR3 DNA is TGTGCCAGCAGCCAAGAACTCGTCGGGGGCTCTGGAAACACCATATATTTT. Protein sequence: CASSQELVGGSGNTIYF.

This clonotype was picked up many times. The DNA of the CDR3 is TGTGCCAGCAGCTTAGTGGGGTTTGGGGGCGGTGATGAGCAGTTCTTC. As protein: CASSLVGFGGGDEQFF. The chain combines TRBV11-2 with TRBJ2-1, with a possible D match to TRBD1 (6 bases). Per the germline V gene, CDR1 is SGHAT and CDR2 is FQNNGV. The V end was cut by 1 base, the J end by 8 bases, with 18 bases between. The CDR3 spans 16 residues.

This clonotype was counted between two and nine times. The chain recombines TRBV11-2 with TRBJ2-3; no clear D. The CDR3 length is 16 residues. V was trimmed by 5 bases and J by 1 base, leaving 16 bases between them. In germline, CDR1 is SGHAT, CDR2 FQNNGV. The DNA for the CDR3 is TGTGCCAGCAGCCCAGGCCGACCTCCCCGCACAGATACGCAGTATTTT. Its protein product is CASSPGRPPRTDTQYF. Full variable domain (rest looked up from reference TRBV11-2 and TRBJ2-3): EAGVAQSPRYKIIEKRQSVAFWCNPISGHATLYWYQQILGQGPKLLIQFQNNGVVDDSQLPKDRFSAERLKGVDSTLKIQPAKLEDSAVYLCASSPGRPPRTDTQYFGPGTRLTVL.

This clonotype was recorded a few times. The chain recombines TRBV7-8 with TRBJ1-4, with D possibly TRBD1 on 6 matching bases. The CDR3 is 15 residues long. Trimming shortened V by 5 bases and J by 2 bases, and 12 bases separated the two germline ends. The V gene's germline CDR1 is SGHVS and CDR2 FQNEAQ. CDR3 region: CASSPTQGTNEKLFF. In nucleotides, the CDR3 is TGTGCCAGCAGCCCCACACAGGGCACTAATGAAAAACTGTTTTTT.

This clonotype was recorded many times. The V call is TRBV5-1, the J call TRBJ1-1; 7 nucleotides match TRBD1. The germline V gene encodes CDR1 SGHRS and CDR2 YFSETQ. V dropped 4 bases and J dropped 5; count of bases not matched to a gene: 11. The CDR3 covers 15 residues. The CDR3 DNA sequence: TGCGCCAGCAGCGCTAACAGGGGAGTAGGAACTGAAGCTTTCTTT. As protein: CASSANRGVGTEAFF.

This clonotype has only a few counts. This rearrangement joins TRBV12-3 or TRBV12-4 to TRBJ1-5, with 7 positions matching TRBD1. CDR3 length equals 18 residues. Trimming took 1 base from V and 0 from J; bases not matched to a gene: 9. Here the CDR3 reads CASSLVSVRGSSNQPQHF. In DNA, the CDR3 is TGTGCCAGCAGTTTAGTCTCAGTCAGGGGGAGTAGCAATCAGCCCCAGCATTTT.

This clonotype was observed many times. This rearrangement joins TRBV6-5 to TRBJ2-1; no definite D call. The CDR3 is 13 amino acids. CDR1 is MNHEY and CDR2 is SVGAGI in the germline V gene. V lost 5 bases and J 6 bases, leaving 11 bases between the germline ends. The CDR3 DNA follows: TGTGCCAGCAGTAGGGAAGTAGGCAATGAGCAGTTCTTC. It yields the protein CASSREVGNEQFF.

The table lists this clonotype with a few counts. V is TRBV29-1 and J is TRBJ1-1; TRBD1 is a possible D gene (6 bases). This CDR3 has 16 residues. V lost 7 bases, J lost 1 base, and 22 bases lay in between. Germline values: CDR1 SQVTM, CDR2 ANQGSEA. Written as DNA, the CDR3 is TGCAGCGCTGCTGGCAGCAGGGGTGGGGCGAACACTGAAGCTTTCTTT. It is translated as CSAAGSRGGANTEAFF.

The chain employs TRBV6-1 and TRBJ2-5; D not resolved. V gave up 0 bases and J gave up 10 bases, with 9 bases separating them. CDR3 size: 12 residues. Germline CDR1 and CDR2: MNHNS and SASEGT. In nucleotides, the CDR3 is TGTGCCAGCAGTGAAGCTAACGAGGTCCAGTACTTC. It is translated as CASSEANEVQYF.

The chain uses TRBV3-1 and TRBJ1-1, with D possibly being TRBD1 (5 bases). Looked up from germline, CDR1 is LGHDT and CDR2 is YNNKEL (reference sequence). V gave up 3 bases and J gave up 11 bases, with 16 bases separating them. The CDR3 runs to 13 residues. The CDR3 protein is CASSHPGDRRAFF. The CDR3, as DNA: TGTGCCAGCAGCCACCCGGGCGACAGACGGGCTTTCTTT.

This clonotype was recorded many times. The J gene is TRBJ2-2, the V gene TRBV6-2 or TRBV6-3; 8 nucleotides align to TRBD1. V trimming: 5 bases; J trimming: 3 bases; junction bases outside the gene matches: 8. This CDR3 has 16 residues. Germline V gene lookup returns CDR1 MNHEY and CDR2 SVGEGT. As DNA, the CDR3 is TGTGCCAGCAGTCCAGGGGGCGTCCCTTACACCGGGGAGCTGTTTTTT. It encodes CASSPGGVPYTGELFF.

The chain couples TRBV5-1 to TRBJ2-3, with D uncertain. The CDR3 length is 13 residues. The germline V gene has CDR1 SGHRS and CDR2 YFSETQ. V was cut by 2 bases and J by 4 bases, with 8 bases left in between. This CDR3 reads CASSFPEPDTQYF. CDR3 coding DNA: TGCGCCAGCAGCTTCCCCGAGCCAGATACGCAGTATTTT.